This TCR beta chain was recorded in a study of CD8+CD57+ T cells in acquired aplastic anemia. Comment on this clonotype: The antigen remains undetermined.

Profiling of TCR beta VDJ combinations and CDR3 sequences used genomic DNA as template. MiXCR was run by TCRdb on the reads, yielding one entry per CDR3 protein. The sample has nearly 60,000 distinct CDR3 sequences, approximately 50% seen once. Notes on the study in general: Patients and healthy controls showed no significant CD8+ Simpson's diversity difference.

The germline gives CDR1 MGHRA, CDR2 YSYEKL. The V end was cut by 3 bases, the J end by 5 bases, with 5 bases between. The CDR3 extends over 13 amino acids. Patients who underwent sequencing had shown CD8+CD57+ cell expansion by flow cytometry. The chain combines TRBV4-1 with TRBJ1-6; D gene uncertain. The sample was sorted CD4+, CD8+, or CD8+CD57+ T cells (not recorded which) from PBMCs. The sequence derives from a human donor with aplastic anemia. CDR3 region: CASSHGDNSPLHF. In nucleotides, the CDR3 is TGCGCCAGCAGCCACGGGGATAATTCACCCCTCCACTTT.